This record covers a single T cell receptor beta chain. The sample originates from a study of PD-L1 blockade in urothelial cancer. Study as a whole: Administration of atezolizumab to patients began at some point between 2013 and 2014, at 1,200 mg intravenously every 3 weeks. Blood underwent analysis 3 weeks (second dose) and 6 weeks after treatment began. Median T cell yield from blood was fewer than 150,000.

Sequencing was performed with immunoSEQ multiplex PCR; in TCRdb, only in-frame clones are kept and a portion is missing. The sample shows 100,000 or so clones, roughly nine tenths of them seen only once. The input for sequencing was PBMCs, taken around atezolizumab (anti-PD-L1) treatment. The sequence was collected from an elderly woman with urothelial cancer.

The CDR3 DNA reads TGTGCCAGCAGCGGACCATCAACAGGGGTGGGAACTGAAGCTTTCTTT. Residues: CASSGPSTGVGTEAFF. This chain uses TRBV9 with TRBJ1-1, with 7 positions matching TRBD1. This CDR3 is built from 16 residues. Germline CDR1 and CDR2: SGDLS and YYNGEE. V shed 3 bases and J 5 bases; nucleotides not matched to a gene: 13.